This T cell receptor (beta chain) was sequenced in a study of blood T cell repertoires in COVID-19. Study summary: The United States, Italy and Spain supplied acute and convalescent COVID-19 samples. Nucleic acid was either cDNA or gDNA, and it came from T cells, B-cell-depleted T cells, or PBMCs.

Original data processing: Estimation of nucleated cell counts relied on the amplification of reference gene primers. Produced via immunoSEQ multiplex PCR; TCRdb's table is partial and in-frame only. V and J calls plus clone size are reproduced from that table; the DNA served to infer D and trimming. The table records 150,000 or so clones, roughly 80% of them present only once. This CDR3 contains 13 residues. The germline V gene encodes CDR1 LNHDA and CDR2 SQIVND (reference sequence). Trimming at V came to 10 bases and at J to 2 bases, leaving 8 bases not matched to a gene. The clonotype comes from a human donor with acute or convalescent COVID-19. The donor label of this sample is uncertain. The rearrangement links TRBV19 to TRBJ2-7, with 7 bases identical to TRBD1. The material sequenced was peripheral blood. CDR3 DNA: TGTGCCATTCGTAGGGACAGCACCTACGAGCAGTACTTC. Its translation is CAIRRDSTYEQYF.